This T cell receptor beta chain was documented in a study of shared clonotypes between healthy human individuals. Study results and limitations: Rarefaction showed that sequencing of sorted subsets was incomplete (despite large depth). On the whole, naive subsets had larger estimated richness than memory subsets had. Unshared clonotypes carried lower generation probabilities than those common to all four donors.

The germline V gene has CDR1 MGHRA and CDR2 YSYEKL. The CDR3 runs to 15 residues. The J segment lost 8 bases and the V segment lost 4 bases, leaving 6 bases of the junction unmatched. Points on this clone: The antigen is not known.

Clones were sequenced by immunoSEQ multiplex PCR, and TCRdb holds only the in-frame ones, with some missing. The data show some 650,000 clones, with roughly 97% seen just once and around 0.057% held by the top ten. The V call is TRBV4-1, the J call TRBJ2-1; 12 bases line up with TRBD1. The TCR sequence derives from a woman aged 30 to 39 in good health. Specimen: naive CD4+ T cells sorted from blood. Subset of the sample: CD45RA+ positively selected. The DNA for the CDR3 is TGCGCCAGCAGCCTCACCGGGACAGGGGGCGATGAGCAGTTCTTC. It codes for CASSLTGTGGDEQFF.